The clone carrying this TCR beta chain showed up just a few times. Its antigen is unknown. The CDR3 contains 14 residues. CDR1 is GTSNPN and CDR2 is SVGIG in the germline V gene (reference sequence). V gave up 4 bases and J gave up 12 bases, with 22 bases separating them. The sample is drawn from a study of CD8+ T cells in alopecia areata. Turning to the study itself: Those patients who were treated received oral tofacitinib, which was given at 5 to 10 mg twice daily for moderate-to-severe alopecia areata. Study-wide results and caveats: Mouse data revealed clearer TCR sharing than patient data did, a gap possibly tied to HLA. In scalp and blood, many expanded lesional clones persisted during tofacitinib. Whether baseline CD8+ expansion is linked to response remains uncertain, given a single nonresponder.

RNA extraction was followed by reverse transcription into cDNA, which acted as the sequencing template. Some clones are missing from TCRdb's copy, which holds only in-frame ones; the method was immunoSEQ multiplex PCR. The sample has about 210,000 clones, approximately 45% seen once. Sample treatment: oral pan-JAK inhibitor, 5-10 mg twice daily. The chain has TRBV30 and TRBJ2-1; D is perhaps TRBD2 (6 bases). The source of this sequence is a human donor with alopecia areata. Sample: CD4+ T cells sorted from blood, taken at roughly week 36, from a patient treated with tofacitinib. CDR3 protein: CAWTHPRGARVQFF. CDR3 in DNA: TGTGCCTGGACCCACCCGCGCGGGGCCCGAGTGCAGTTCTTC.